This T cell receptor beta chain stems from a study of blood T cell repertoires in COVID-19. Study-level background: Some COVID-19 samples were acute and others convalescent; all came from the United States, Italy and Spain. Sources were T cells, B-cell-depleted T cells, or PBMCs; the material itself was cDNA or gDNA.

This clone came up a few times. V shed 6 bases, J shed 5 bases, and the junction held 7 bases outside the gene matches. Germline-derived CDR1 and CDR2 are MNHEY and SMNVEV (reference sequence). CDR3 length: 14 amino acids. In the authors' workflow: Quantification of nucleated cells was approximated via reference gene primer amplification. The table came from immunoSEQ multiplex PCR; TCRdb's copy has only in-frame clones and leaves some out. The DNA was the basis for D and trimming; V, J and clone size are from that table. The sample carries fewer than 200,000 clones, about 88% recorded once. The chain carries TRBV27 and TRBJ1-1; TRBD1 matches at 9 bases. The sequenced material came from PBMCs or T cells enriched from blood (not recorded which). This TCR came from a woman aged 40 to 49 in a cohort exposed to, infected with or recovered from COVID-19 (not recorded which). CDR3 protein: CASSVDRGRTEAFF. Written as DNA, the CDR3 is TGTGCCAGCAGCGTCGACAGGGGGAGGACTGAAGCTTTCTTT.